A selection of T cell receptor beta chains follows, all from one sample in a study of cytomegalovirus exposure and HLA in healthy donors. Profiled with immunoSEQ multiplex PCR; TCRdb holds only in-frame clones, not every one. The data hold tens of thousands of clones, with 74% observed a single time. Sequenced: PBMCs. The source of these receptors is a human donor in good health. Each CDR3 is given with its conserved first and last residue. A D gene is named only where the DNA matches it firmly. The size field is filled for only some rows; it gives once, few, many or a size class.

NA	NA	TRBV6-5	TRBJ1-1	TGTGCCAGCAGTTACTCCCTGGGGGCAGAAGCTTTCTTT	CASSYSLGAEAFF
TRBD2	NA	TRBV18	TRBJ2-7	TGTGCCAGCTCACCACCCTCACTAGCGGGCGAGGAGCAGTACTTC	CASSPPSLAGEEQYF
NA	once	TRBV6-5	TRBJ2-2	TGTGCCAGCAGCATCTATACGAACACCGGGGAGCTGTTTTTT	CASSIYTNTGELFF
NA	once	TRBV29-1	TRBJ2-5	TGCAGCGTTGAGCCGCGGGTGGAAGAGACCCAGTACTTC	CSVEPRVEETQYF
NA	NA	TRBV19	TRBJ2-5	TGTGCCACTGCCAAGTTCTATCAAGAGACCCAGTACTTC	CATAKFYQETQYF
TRBD1	NA	TRBV14	TRBJ1-2	TGTGCCAGCAGCCAGACAGGGGGAGGTGGCTACACCTTC	CASSQTGGGGYTF
TRBD1	NA	TRBV9	TRBJ2-3	TGTGCCAGCGGGAAGACAGGGGGAACAGATACGCAGTATTTT	CASGKTGGTDTQYF
NA	NA	TRBV29-1	TRBJ2-7	TGCAGCGTTGAAGATCAGGGGTTAGCCCACGAGCAGTACTTC	CSVEDQGLAHEQYF
TRBD1	NA	TRBV5-1	TRBJ1-4	TGCGCCAGCAGCTTGGACAGGGGGGATGAAAAACTGTTTTTT	CASSLDRGDEKLFF
TRBD1	NA	TRBV6-1	TRBJ2-4	TGTGCCAGCAGCAAAGGACAGGGAGGCATTCAGTACTTC	CASSKGQGGIQYF
NA	NA	TRBV6-1	TRBJ2-7	TGTGCCAGCAGTGACCCCATGTCCTACGAGCAGTACTTC	CASSDPMSYEQYF
TRBD2	NA	TRBV6-6	TRBJ2-7	TGTGCCGGGGGGAGGGAGCGGTACGAGCAGTACTTC	CAGGRERYEQYF
TRBD1	NA	TRBV7-9	TRBJ1-1	TGTGCCAGCAGCTCAGGGACAGGCAACACTGAAGCTTTCTTT	CASSSGTGNTEAFF
TRBD1	NA	TRBV30	TRBJ1-2	TGTGCCGGGGACAGGGGGCGGTATGGCTACACCTTC	CAGDRGRYGYTF
NA	NA	TRBV5-6	TRBJ2-5	TGTGCCAGCAGCTTGTATACGGGGTTGACCCAGTACTTC	CASSLYTGLTQYF
NA	NA	TRBV7-9	TRBJ1-3	TGTGCCAGCAGCTGGACAGCTGAAAACACCATATATTTT	CASSWTAENTIYF
NA	NA	TRBV13	TRBJ2-5	TGTGCCAGCAGTCCCACAGGCTACCAAGAGACCCAGTACTTC	CASSPTGYQETQYF
NA	NA	TRBV18	TRBJ1-5	TGTGCCAGCTCACCATCTGTACAGGGCCGACAGCCCCAGCATTTT	CASSPSVQGRQPQHF
NA	NA	TRBV2	TRBJ1-5	TGTGCCAGCAGTTTTTTACAGGTAGATCAGCCCCAGCATTTT	CASSFLQVDQPQHF
TRBD2	NA	TRBV9	TRBJ2-7	TGTGCCAGCAGCCCAGGCAGCGGGAGGGCCGGGTTAGACGAGCAGTACTTC	CASSPGSGRAGLDEQYF
TRBD1	NA	TRBV6-1	TRBJ1-2	TGTGCCAGCAGTGAGGGACAGCCCTATGGCTACACCTTC	CASSEGQPYGYTF
NA	NA	TRBV7-3	TRBJ2-3	TGTGCCAGCAGCTTAACCGGCGGGGGCCGGTTGGATACGCAGTATTTT	CASSLTGGGRLDTQYF
NA	few	TRBV19	TRBJ1-2	TGTGCCAGTAGTAATATCAGGGTCCCTCTGTCTATTGGCTACACCTTC	CASSNIRVPLSIGYTF
TRBD1	few	TRBV5-1	TRBJ2-7	TGCGCCAGCAGTTTTTTTGGGACAGATAACTCCTACGAGCAGTACTTC	CASSFFGTDNSYEQYF
NA	NA	TRBV28	TRBJ1-1	TGTGCCAGCAGTTTGCCCTTAGACACTGAAGCTTTCTTT	CASSLPLDTEAFF
TRBD1	NA	TRBV6-5	TRBJ1-1	TGTGCCAGCGTAGGGACAGGGGGTATTAGTGAAGCTTTCTTT	CASVGTGGISEAFF
NA	NA	TRBV6-5	TRBJ2-3	TGTGCCAGCAGAAGCGGCACAGATACGCAGTATTTT	CASRSGTDTQYF
TRBD1	NA	TRBV7-2	TRBJ2-7	TGTGCCAGCAGCTTAGGACAGGGGGGTTACGAGCAGTACTTC	CASSLGQGGYEQYF
NA	NA	TRBV5-6	TRBJ1-3	TGTGCCAGCAGCTTGGTGGGGGCCTCTGGAAACACCATATATTTT	CASSLVGASGNTIYF
NA	NA	TRBV25-1	TRBJ1-4	TGTGCCAGCAGTGACCCGGGAGCCGTCCATGAAAAACTGTTTTTT	CASSDPGAVHEKLFF
TRBD1	NA	TRBV9	TRBJ1-2	TGTGCCAGCAGCGTAACCGGGACAGGGATTAACTATGGCTACACCTTC	CASSVTGTGINYGYTF
NA	NA	TRBV6-5	TRBJ2-7	TGTGCCAGCACCCCGACAGGACTCTCCTACGAGCAGTACTTC	CASTPTGLSYEQYF
NA	NA	TRBV9	TRBJ1-1	TGTGCCAGCAGCCTACTTTTCAGGGCTGAAGCTTTCTTT	CASSLLFRAEAFF
NA	NA	TRBV5-1	TRBJ2-2	TGCGCCAGCAGCTTGACCGGGAGTAACACCGGGGAGCTGTTTTTT	CASSLTGSNTGELFF
TRBD1	NA	TRBV29-1	TRBJ2-1	TGCAGCGTTACCCGGACAGGGGGGTCATACAATGAGCAGTTCTTC	CSVTRTGGSYNEQFF
TRBD2	NA	TRBV10-2	TRBJ2-7	TGCGCCAGCAGATCGGGACTAGCGGCTTCCTACGAGCAGTACTTC	CASRSGLAASYEQYF
NA	NA	TRBV5-1	TRBJ2-7	TGCGCCAGCAGCTTGACCCCTCGGAGGGTAGAGGGCGAGCAGTACTTC	CASSLTPRRVEGEQYF
NA	NA	TRBV28	TRBJ1-2	TGTGCCAGCAGTTCGCCCCATGAGGGCTACACCTTC	CASSSPHEGYTF
TRBD1	NA	TRBV7-9	TRBJ2-1	TGTGCCAGCAGCTCCAAACCCCTGGGACAGGGGGTAAGGAATGAGCAGTTCTTC	CASSSKPLGQGVRNEQFF
NA	NA	TRBV5-1	TRBJ2-3	TGCGCCAGCAGCCTCATCCCCGACCAGAGGACGCAGTATTTT	CASSLIPDQRTQYF
TRBD2	NA	TRBV11-3	TRBJ2-2	TGTGCCAGCTCGAGCGGGAAACGGGGCGGGGAGCTGTTTTTT	CASSSGKRGGELFF
NA	few	TRBV11-3	TRBJ2-3	TGTGCCAGCAGCTTATCCGGCACAGATACGCAGTATTTT	CASSLSGTDTQYF
NA	NA	TRBV4-1	TRBJ2-7	TGCGCCAGCAGCCAAGACCCGGGGTTAGGCGAGCAGTACTTC	CASSQDPGLGEQYF
NA	NA	TRBV1	TRBJ1-2	TGCACCAGCAGCCAAGATCAGGGAGGGGACTATGGCTACACCTTC	CTSSQDQGGDYGYTF
TRBD1	once	TRBV27	TRBJ1-2	TGTGCCAGCAGGGCAGGGGGGTACTATGGCTACACCTTC	CASRAGGYYGYTF
TRBD1	NA	TRBV6-5	TRBJ1-5	TGCGCCAGCAGGGCCGGGACAGGAGACACTCAGCCCCAGCATTTT	CASRAGTGDTQPQHF
NA	NA	TRBV28	TRBJ1-2	TGTGCCAGCAGATGGACAGAAAGAACCTATGGCTACACCTTC	CASRWTERTYGYTF
NA	NA	TRBV27	TRBJ1-2	TGTGCCAGCAGTCCAACTAACTATGGCTACACCTTC	CASSPTNYGYTF
NA	NA	TRBV21-1	TRBJ2-3	TGTGCCAGCAGCGCACCTAGCGGAGAACGCACAGATACGCAGTATTTT	CASSAPSGERTDTQYF
NA	few	TRBV25-1	TRBJ1-1	TGTGCCAGCAGTGAACTGACAAGGACTGAAGCTTTCTTT	CASSELTRTEAFF